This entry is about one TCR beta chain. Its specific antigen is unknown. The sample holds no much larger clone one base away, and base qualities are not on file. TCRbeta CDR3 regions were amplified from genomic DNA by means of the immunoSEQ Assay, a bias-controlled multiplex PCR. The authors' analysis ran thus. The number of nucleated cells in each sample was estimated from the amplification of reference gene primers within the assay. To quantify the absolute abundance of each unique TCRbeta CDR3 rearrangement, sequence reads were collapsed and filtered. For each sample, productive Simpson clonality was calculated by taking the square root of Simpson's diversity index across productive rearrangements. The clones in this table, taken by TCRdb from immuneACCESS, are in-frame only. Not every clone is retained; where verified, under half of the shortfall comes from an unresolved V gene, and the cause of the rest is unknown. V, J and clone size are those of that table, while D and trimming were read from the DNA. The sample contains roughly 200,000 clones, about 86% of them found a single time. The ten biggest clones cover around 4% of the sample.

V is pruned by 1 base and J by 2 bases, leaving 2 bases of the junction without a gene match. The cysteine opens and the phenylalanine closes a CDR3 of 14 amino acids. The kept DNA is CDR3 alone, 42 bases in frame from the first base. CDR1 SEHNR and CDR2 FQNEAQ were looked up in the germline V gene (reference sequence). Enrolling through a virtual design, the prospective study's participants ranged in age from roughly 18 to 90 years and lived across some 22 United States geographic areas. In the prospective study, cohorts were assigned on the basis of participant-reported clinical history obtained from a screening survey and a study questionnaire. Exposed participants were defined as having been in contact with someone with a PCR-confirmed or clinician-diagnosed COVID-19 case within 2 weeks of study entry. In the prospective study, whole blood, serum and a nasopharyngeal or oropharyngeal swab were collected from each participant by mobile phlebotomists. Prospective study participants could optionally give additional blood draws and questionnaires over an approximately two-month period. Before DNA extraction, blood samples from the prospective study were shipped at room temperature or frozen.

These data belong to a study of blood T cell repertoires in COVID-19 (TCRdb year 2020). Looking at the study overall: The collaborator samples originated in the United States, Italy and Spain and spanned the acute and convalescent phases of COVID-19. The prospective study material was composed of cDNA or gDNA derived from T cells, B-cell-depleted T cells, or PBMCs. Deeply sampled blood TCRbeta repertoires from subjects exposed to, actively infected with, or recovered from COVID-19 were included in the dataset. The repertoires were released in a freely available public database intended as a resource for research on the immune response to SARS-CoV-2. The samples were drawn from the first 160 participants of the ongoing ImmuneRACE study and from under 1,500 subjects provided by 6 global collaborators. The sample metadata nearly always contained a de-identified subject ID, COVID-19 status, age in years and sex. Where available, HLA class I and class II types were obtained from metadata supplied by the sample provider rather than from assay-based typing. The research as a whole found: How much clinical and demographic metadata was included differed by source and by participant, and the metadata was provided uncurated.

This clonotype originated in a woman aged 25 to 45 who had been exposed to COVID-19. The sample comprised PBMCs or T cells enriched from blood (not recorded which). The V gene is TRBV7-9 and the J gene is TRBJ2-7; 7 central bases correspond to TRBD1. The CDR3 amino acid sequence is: CASSLEGAAYEQYF. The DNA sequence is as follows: TGTGCCAGCAGCTTAGAGGGGGCCGCCTACGAGCAGTACTTC.